This TCR beta chain was recorded in a study of blood T cell repertoires in COVID-19 (dated by TCRdb to the early 2020s). In the study overall: Samples from collaborators originated in the United States, Italy and Spain and spanned both the acute and convalescent phases of COVID-19. Deeply sampled blood TCRbeta repertoires from subjects exposed to, actively infected with, or recovered from COVID-19 were included in the dataset. The repertoires were released in a freely available public database intended as a resource for research on the immune response to SARS-CoV-2. Sample metadata almost always included a de-identified subject ID, COVID-19 status, age in years and sex. The samples were drawn from two sources: the first 160 participants of the ongoing ImmuneRACE study, and approximately 1,300 subjects contributed by 6 global collaborators. The prospective study material was composed of cDNA or gDNA derived from T cells, B-cell-depleted T cells, or PBMCs. Where HLA class I and class II types were available, the types were taken from metadata supplied by the sample provider, not from assay-based typing. The study at large found these results: The amount of clinical and demographic metadata varied by source and participant and was provided uncurated.

TCRbeta CDR3 regions were amplified from genomic DNA by means of the immunoSEQ Assay, a bias-controlled multiplex PCR. Processing in the source paper ran as follows. The number of nucleated cells in each sample was estimated from the amplification of reference gene primers within the assay. To quantify the absolute abundance of each unique TCRbeta CDR3 rearrangement, sequence reads were collapsed and filtered. For each sample, productive Simpson clonality was calculated as the square root of Simpson's diversity index across productive rearrangements. TCRdb took over this immuneACCESS table, retaining in-frame rearrangements with V and J assigned. Such tables are incomplete; in checked studies, under half of the missing clones stem from an unresolved V gene, and the remainder is unexplained. D and trimming were read from the DNA, whereas the V and J calls and clone size are those reported in that table. The table for this sample lists about 170,000 clones; 86% of them were counted only once. The ten largest account for 6% to 7.5% of the sample.

Notes on this clone: The target of this receptor is not known. Base qualities are not provided; no much larger clone lies one nucleotide away.

The collaborating institutions used their own protocols to collect whole blood in K2EDTA tubes. For TCRbeta analysis, collaborators shipped samples as frozen whole blood, isolated PBMCs, or DNA extracted from either of those sample types. This receptor was obtained from a woman of 80 years or more in a cohort sampled during active or convalescent COVID-19. Sequencing was carried out using peripheral blood.

The base sequence is TGTGCCAGCTCCCGCAGGGGGCACGCTAATGAAAAACTGTTTTTT. Its protein is CASSRRGHANEKLFF. In this chain, TRBV18 is recombined with TRBJ1-4; 8 of the junction bases match TRBD1. Germline trimming amounts to 6 bases on V and 3 bases on J, with 6 as the count of junction bases outside the gene matches. For CDR1 and CDR2, the germline V gene lists KGHSH and LQKENI. The CDR3 runs 15 amino acids, cysteine and phenylalanine included. Here the CDR3 DNA is all that survives: 45 bases in frame from base 1. The CDR3, completed at both ends by the reference TRBV18 and TRBJ1-4 genes, gives the full variable domain NAGVMQNPRHLVRRRGQEARLRCSPMKGHSHVYWYRQLPEEGLKFMVYLQKENIIDESGMPKERFSAEFPKEGPSILRIQQVVRGDSAAYFCASSRRGHANEKLFFGSGTQLSVL.